This entry lists 31 T cell receptor beta chains sequenced from one sample in a study of blood T cell repertoires in COVID-19 (dated by TCRdb to about 2020). Library construction relied on the immunoSEQ multiplex PCR assay. TCRdb took this table from immuneACCESS and kept in-frame rearrangements with V and J called. Such tables lack part of the clones; where checked against another copy, unresolved V genes explain under half of the gap, and the rest is unexplained. In this sample the table shows about 140,000 clones, around 80% of which occur a single time. The biggest ten clones account for roughly 10% of the sample. The sample taken for sequencing was peripheral blood. These receptors were obtained from a woman older than 75 in a cohort sampled during active or convalescent COVID-19.

This chain joins TRBV12-5 and TRBJ1-1; tentatively, D is TRBD1 (6 bases). This CDR3 has 14 amino acids. Germline loops: CDR1 LGHNT, CDR2 FRNRAP. The V gene lost 5 bases and the J gene lost 3 bases, with 13 bases spanning the gap. The CDR3 is CASGGTRGDTEAFF. The CDR3 DNA reads TGTGCTAGTGGTGGAACCAGGGGAGACACTGAAGCTTTCTTT.

V and J are TRBV19 and TRBJ2-7, with 14 bases fitting TRBD2. With 3 bases clipped from V and 6 bases from J, the junction kept 7 bases outside the gene matches. Germline CDR1 is LNHDA and CDR2 is SQIVND (reference sequence). The CDR3 runs to 16 residues. The CDR3 DNA sequence: TGTGCCAGTAGTATTATATCGACTAGCGGGGGGGCCGAGCAGTACTTC. Amino acids: CASSIISTSGGAEQYF. The full variable domain, in which reference TRBV19 and TRBJ2-7 provide the parts outside the CDR3, is DGGITQSPKYLFRKEGQNVTLSCEQNLNHDAMYWYRQDPGQGLRLIYYSQIVNDFQKGDIAEGYSVSREKKESFPLTVTSAQKNPTAFYLCASSIISTSGGAEQYFGPGTRLTVT.

The rearrangement joins TRBV5-1 to TRBJ1-1; 7 bases fit TRBD1. V dropped 4 bases and J dropped 5; count of bases not matched to a gene: 17. Germline CDR1 reads SGHRS; CDR2 reads YFSETQ. The CDR3 loop spans 17 amino acids. Here the CDR3 reads CASSQRGRGRVLTEAFF. CDR3 coding DNA: TGCGCCAGCAGCCAACGAGGAAGGGGGCGCGTTTTAACTGAAGCTTTCTTT.

V is TRBV19 and J is TRBJ1-2; D is possibly TRBD1 (6 bases). The germline gives CDR1 LNHDA, CDR2 SQIVND (reference sequence). CDR3 size: 15 residues. V was shortened by 3 bases and J by 4 bases, with 15 bases between the two germline ends. CDR3 loop: CASSISPGQIYGYTF. The CDR3 DNA is TGTGCCAGTAGTATTTCGCCCGGACAGATCTATGGCTACACCTTC.

This CDR3 is CASSPVGPGQGVDEQFF. The CDR3 bases are TGTGCCAGCAGCCCGGTGGGGCCGGGGCAGGGGGTTGATGAGCAGTTCTTC. This chain links TRBV11-3 with TRBJ2-1, with 7 bases lining up with TRBD1. The germline V gene has CDR1 SGHNT and CDR2 YENEEA. CDR3 length: 17 residues. Trimming removed 5 bases from V and 8 bases from J; junction bases left unmatched: 18.

This chain links TRBV9 with TRBJ2-1; 10 bases align to TRBD2. Germline trimming cut 0 bases from V and 8 bases from J; bases unmatched to any gene: 8. This CDR3 is built from 16 residues. Germline V lookup: CDR1 SGDLS, CDR2 YYNGEE. Written as DNA, the CDR3 is TGTGCCAGCAGCGTAGTAGGCAGCGGGGGGGCGCATGAGCAGTTCTTC. Its protein product is CASSVVGSGGAHEQFF.

In DNA form, the CDR3 reads TGTGCCAGTAGAAAAGCGGGACTCCTAGCGGGGGGAAACACCGGGGAGCTGTTTTTT. Its protein is CASRKAGLLAGGNTGELFF. This chain links TRBV19 with TRBJ2-2, with 11 nucleotides matching TRBD2. Germline CDR1 LNHDA, CDR2 SQIVND (reference sequence). The CDR3 is 19 amino acids. Losses at the gene ends were 6 bases for V and 2 bases for J; bases not matched to a gene: 14. Full variable domain (remainder filled in from reference TRBV19 and TRBJ2-2): DGGITQSPKYLFRKEGQNVTLSCEQNLNHDAMYWYRQDPGQGLRLIYYSQIVNDFQKGDIAEGYSVSREKKESFPLTVTSAQKNPTAFYLCASRKAGLLAGGNTGELFFGEGSRLTVL.

The chain uses TRBV5-6 and TRBJ1-2, with D perhaps TRBD1 (5 bases). V was shortened by 4 bases and J by 4 bases, with 14 bases between the two germline ends. The length of the CDR3 is 14 residues. CDR1 and CDR2 (germline): SGHDT, YYEEEE. CDR3 residues: CASSMKTALYGYTF. CDR3 nucleotides: TGTGCCAGCAGCATGAAGACAGCCCTCTATGGCTACACCTTC.

This chain joins TRBV11-1 and TRBJ2-5; D might be TRBD1 (5 bases). Germline V gives CDR1 SGHAT, CDR2 FQDESV (reference sequence). V gave up 2 bases and J gave up 7 bases, with 5 bases separating them. The CDR3 contains 11 residues. In DNA form, the CDR3 reads TGTGCCAGCAGCTTAAGGGGGACCCAGTACTTC. It yields the protein CASSLRGTQYF.

The rearrangement uses TRBV7-9 and TRBJ2-1; D remains ambiguous. CDR1 is SEHNR and CDR2 is FQNEAQ in the germline V gene (reference sequence). The CDR3 covers 13 residues. V dropped 4 bases and J dropped 9 bases, with 13 bases sitting between them. The DNA of the CDR3 is TGTGCCAGCAGCTCCGGAAAAGCAGGTGAGCAGTTCTTC. Encoded protein: CASSSGKAGEQFF.

The chain carries TRBV15 and TRBJ1-6; D is possibly TRBD1 (6 bases). Germline assignment: CDR1 LNHNV and CDR2 YYDKDF (reference sequence). The V gene lost 0 bases and the J gene lost 4 bases, with 7 bases spanning the gap. The CDR3 totals 15 residues. This chain's CDR3 is CATSREGHYNSPLHF. The CDR3 coding sequence is TGTGCCACCAGCAGAGAGGGACATTATAATTCACCCCTCCACTTT.

The chain recombines TRBV5-1 with TRBJ1-2, with TRBD1 matching 7 bases. Germline V gene sequence: CDR1 SGHRS, CDR2 YFSETQ. The CDR3 covers 14 residues. Trimming removed 4 bases from V and 6 bases from J; junction bases left unmatched: 9. CDR3 nucleotides: TGCGCCAGCAGCCGGACAGGACCTGTAGATGGCTACACCTTC. Protein sequence: CASSRTGPVDGYTF. Complete variable domain (other parts from reference TRBV5-1 and TRBJ1-2): KAGVTQTPRYLIKTRGQQVTLSCSPISGHRSVSWYQQTPGQGLQFLFEYFSETQRNKGNFPGRFSGRQFSNSRSEMNVSTLELGDSALYLCASSRTGPVDGYTFGSGTRLTVV.

The chain employs TRBV7-2 and TRBJ1-2; perhaps TRBD1 as D (6 bases). CDR3 size: 14 residues. V lost 6 bases to trimming and J lost 1 base, with 12 bases between them. Germline V gives CDR1 SGHTA, CDR2 FQGNSA. In DNA form, the CDR3 reads TGTGCCAGCAGAGAGGGGGGGGGTAACTATGGCTACACCTTC. Translated: CASREGGGNYGYTF.

This chain joins TRBV5-4 and TRBJ1-6; maybe TRBD1 (5 bases). The CDR3 loop spans 15 amino acids. Germline loops: CDR1 SGHNT, CDR2 YYREEE (reference sequence). V dropped 4 bases and J dropped 4 bases, with 12 bases sitting between them. The CDR3 DNA reads TGTGCCAGCAGCGGGGAGCGGGGGTATAATTCACCCCTCCACTTT. Translating it yields CASSGERGYNSPLHF.

The chain uses TRBV18 and TRBJ1-2; weak D call: TRBD1 (6 bases). Trimming removed 6 bases at V and 4 bases at J, with 18 bases between. The CDR3 runs to 15 residues. Germline lookup yields CDR1 KGHSH and CDR2 LQKENI. CDR3 amino acids: CASSPTLLQGYGYTF. The CDR3 DNA is TGTGCCAGCTCTCCTACCCTCTTACAGGGCTATGGCTACACCTTC.

The CDR3 loop reads CASSSKSPGQGYGYTF. The CDR3, as DNA: TGTGCCAGCAGTTCCAAAAGTCCGGGACAGGGCTATGGCTACACCTTC. The chain is built from TRBV28 and TRBJ1-2, with 9 bases aligning to TRBD1. The V gene's germline CDR1 is MDHEN and CDR2 SYDVKM. V gave up 4 bases and J gave up 4 bases; unmatched junction bases: 10. This CDR3 has 16 amino acids.

The V call is TRBV5-6, the J call TRBJ2-7, with 11 nucleotides matching TRBD2. Germline assignment: CDR1 SGHDT and CDR2 YYEEEE. V shed 2 bases, J shed 2 bases, and the junction held 9 bases outside the gene matches. The CDR3 totals 17 residues. The CDR3 DNA is TGTGCCAGCAGCTTAAGGCTAGCGGGGGGTCAGACCTACGAGCAGTACTTC. It is translated as CASSLRLAGGQTYEQYF.

The CDR3 DNA reads as TGTGCCAGCAGCTTGGACAGGTTCAACGAGCAGTACTTC. It translates to CASSLDRFNEQYF. The V call is TRBV5-5, the J call TRBJ2-7; tentative D call: TRBD1 (5 bases). The germline gives CDR1 SGHKS, CDR2 YYEKEE (reference sequence). The V end lost 0 bases, the J end lost 5 bases, and 9 bases lay between the germline ends. The CDR3 sequence is 13 residues long.

This chain joins TRBV6-5 and TRBJ2-7; the D gene is possibly TRBD1 (5 bases). The CDR3 sequence is 13 residues long. Germline CDR1 is MNHEY and CDR2 is SVGAGI. V shed 5 bases and J shed 2 bases, with 10 bases lying between them. This chain's CDR3 is CASSKTETYEQYF. DNA of the CDR3: TGTGCCAGCAGTAAGACAGAGACCTACGAGCAGTACTTC.

The chain links TRBV3-1 (or the pseudogene TRBV3-2) to TRBJ2-2; D gene ambiguous. This CDR3 region has 13 residues. The germline gives CDR1 LGHDT, CDR2 YNNKEL (reference sequence). V gave up 6 bases and J gave up 6 bases, with 11 bases separating them. The chain's CDR3 is CASRVWHAGELFF. Here the CDR3 DNA reads TGTGCCAGCAGGGTGTGGCACGCCGGGGAGCTGTTTTTT.

This chain connects TRBV7-9 to TRBJ2-5; 9 nucleotides align to TRBD1. Germline V CDR1 and CDR2: SEHNR, FQNEAQ (reference sequence). V was clipped by 2 bases and J by 7 bases; unmatched bases: 5. This CDR3 spans 14 amino acids. The DNA for the CDR3 is TGTGCCAGCAGCTTAACAGGGGGCAGCGTGACCCAGTACTTC. It specifies CASSLTGGSVTQYF.

The V gene is TRBV28, the J gene TRBJ2-4; D may be TRBD1 (6 bases). CDR1 and CDR2 (germline): MDHEN, SYDVKM. The CDR3 has 15 residues. The V end lost 7 bases, the J end lost 0 bases, and 13 bases lay between the germline ends. CDR3 sequence: CASNPGDLAKNIQYF. CDR3 nucleotide sequence: TGTGCCAGCAACCCAGGGGACCTAGCCAAAAACATTCAGTACTTC.

The genes are TRBV5-1 and TRBJ1-1; possible D gene TRBD1, 6 bases. Trimming stripped 4 bases from V and 6 bases from J, with 13 bases between. Per the germline V gene, CDR1 is SGHRS and CDR2 is YFSETQ. This CDR3 contains 13 residues. Written as DNA, the CDR3 is TGCGCCAGCAGCATCGCAGGGGTCTCTGAAGCTTTCTTT. Its protein is CASSIAGVSEAFF.

The chain uses TRBV4-1 and TRBJ1-4; 7 bases fit TRBD1. The V gene's germline CDR1 is MGHRA and CDR2 YSYEKL. The trim removed 0 bases at V and 3 bases at J, leaving 4 bases unmatched. The CDR3 consists of 16 residues. The CDR3 loop is CASSQDTQGSNEKLFF. The CDR3 bases are TGCGCCAGCAGCCAAGACACACAGGGGTCTAATGAAAAACTGTTTTTT.

This chain joins TRBV5-1 and TRBJ2-6; 9 nucleotides match TRBD1. CDR3 size: 17 residues. CDR1 is SGHRS and CDR2 is YFSETQ in the germline V gene. The V segment lost 2 bases and the J segment 4 bases; nucleotides outside the gene matches: 7. The CDR3 DNA is TGCGCCAGCAGCTTAATACAGGGGGCGCACGGGGCCAACGTCCTGACTTTC. It translates to CASSLIQGAHGANVLTF. Full variable domain (remainder filled in from reference TRBV5-1 and TRBJ2-6): KAGVTQTPRYLIKTRGQQVTLSCSPISGHRSVSWYQQTPGQGLQFLFEYFSETQRNKGNFPGRFSGRQFSNSRSEMNVSTLELGDSALYLCASSLIQGAHGANVLTFGAGSRLTVL.

This rearrangement joins TRBV2 to TRBJ1-1; 7 nucleotides agree with TRBD1. The V segment lost 6 bases and the J segment 7 bases; nucleotides outside the gene matches: 8. The germline CDR1 and CDR2 sequences are SNHLY and FYNNEI. The CDR3 loop spans 13 amino acids. The CDR3 spells CASSGDSNSEAFF. The CDR3 nucleotides are TGTGCCAGCAGCGGGGACAGCAATAGTGAAGCTTTCTTT.

V and J are TRBV5-6 and TRBJ1-2, with D perhaps matching TRBD1 (5 bases). V shed 0 bases and J shed 9 bases, with 21 bases lying between them. The CDR3 is 16 residues long. Germline-derived CDR1 and CDR2 are SGHDT and YYEEEE. Written as DNA, the CDR3 is TGTGCCAGCAGCTTGGGCGCGGGGCCCGGGGGAAGGAGCTACACCTTC. Protein: CASSLGAGPGGRSYTF.

V is TRBV28 and J is TRBJ1-1; TRBD1 matches 11 bases. The CDR3 is made up of 16 amino acids. Per the germline V gene, CDR1 is MDHEN and CDR2 is SYDVKM. Trimming cost V 4 bases and J 3 bases; bases outside gene matches: 7. CDR3 protein: CASSSTGTGGYTEAFF. CDR3 sequence (DNA): TGTGCCAGCAGTTCAACCGGGACAGGGGGGTACACTGAAGCTTTCTTT. Combining the CDR3 with reference TRBV28 and TRBJ1-1 gives the whole variable domain DVKVTQSSRYLVKRTGEKVFLECVQDMDHENMFWYRQDPGLGLRLIYFSYDVKMKEKGDIPEGYSVSREKKERFSLILESASTNQTSMYLCASSSTGTGGYTEAFFGQGTRLTVV.

The J gene is TRBJ2-1, the V gene TRBV19, with D perhaps TRBD2 (6 bases). Trimming cost V 4 bases and J 0 bases, with 10 bases left between them. The CDR3 runs 15 residues. CDR1 is LNHDA and CDR2 is SQIVND in the germline V gene (reference sequence). The CDR3 DNA is TGTGCCAGTAGTAAACTCGGGGGCTCCTACAATGAGCAGTTCTTC. Its translation: CASSKLGGSYNEQFF.

The genes are TRBV5-1 and TRBJ2-7; 8 bases line up with TRBD2. CDR3 length equals 14 residues. Germline V CDR1 and CDR2: SGHRS, YFSETQ. J was trimmed by 7 bases and V by 0 bases; bases with no gene match: 6. In nucleotides, the CDR3 is TGCGCCAGCAGCTTGGTGGCGGGGGGAGGAGAGCAGTACTTC. Amino acids: CASSLVAGGGEQYF.

The J gene is TRBJ1-1, the V gene TRBV15; maybe TRBD1 (5 bases). Trimming left V 1 base short and J 4 bases short, with 13 bases between. The CDR3 totals 15 residues. CDR1 is LNHNV and CDR2 is YYDKDF in the germline V gene (reference sequence). The DNA of the CDR3 is TGTGCCACCAGCAGAGCCCGGGGGGGTAGCACTGAAGCTTTCTTT. It translates to CATSRARGGSTEAFF.